The 8 T cell receptor beta chains listed next were all sequenced from one sample in a study of shared clonotypes between healthy human individuals (dated by TCRdb to the early 2020s). The library was produced with the immunoSEQ multiplex PCR assay. The immuneACCESS repertoire file appears here via TCRdb, limited to in-frame rearrangements. These files lack a portion of the clones; in checked studies, under half of the deficit traces to unresolved V genes, and the cause of the others is not known. The sample has about 700,000 clones on record, under 80% of them singletons. The ten largest clones capture under 2% of the sample. The sequenced sample was memory CD4+ T cells sorted from blood. The cell subset or site label for this specimen denotes: CD45RA-negative fraction. The receptors were gathered from a woman under 40 in good health.

V is TRBV28 and J is TRBJ1-2, with 8 bases lining up with TRBD1. This CDR3 comprises 15 residues. Germline loops: CDR1 MDHEN, CDR2 SYDVKM. V trimming: 4 bases; J trimming: 5 bases; junction bases outside the gene matches: 9. The CDR3 DNA is TGTGCCAGCAGTTCTTCCAGGGGGCTAGGGTATGGCTACACCTTC. Its translation: CASSSSRGLGYGYTF.

V gene TRBV19 combines with J gene TRBJ1-5, with 10 bases that match TRBD1. Germline CDR1 and CDR2: LNHDA and SQIVND (reference sequence). V was clipped by 4 bases and J by 7 bases; unmatched bases: 7. There are 15 residues in the CDR3. The CDR3 is CASSTGTGVRQPQHF. The CDR3 coding sequence is TGTGCCAGTAGTACCGGGACAGGGGTCAGGCAGCCCCAGCATTTT.

The V gene is TRBV29-1, the J gene TRBJ1-2, with D unresolved. CDR1 and CDR2 from the germline V gene are SQVTM and ANQGSEA. The length of the CDR3 is 12 residues. V was shortened by 1 base and J by 8 bases, with 11 bases between the two germline ends. CDR3 residues: CSVEGLKGGYTF. In DNA form, the CDR3 reads TGCAGCGTTGAAGGCTTGAAGGGAGGCTACACCTTC.

This chain uses TRBV14 with TRBJ2-7, with 8 bases aligning to TRBD2. V lost 3 bases and J lost 3; bases outside the gene matches: 7. CDR3 length equals 15 residues. The germline CDR1 and CDR2 sequences are SGHDN and FVKESK. CDR3 nucleotides: TGTGCCAGCAGCCATGGGGGGAGCGGGAGCTACGAGCAGTACTTC. Translation: CASSHGGSGSYEQYF.

The chain recombines TRBV2 with TRBJ1-5, with 8 positions matching TRBD1. CDR3 size: 15 residues. The germline CDR1 and CDR2 sequences are SNHLY and FYNNEI. V dropped 2 bases and J dropped 2; count of bases not matched to a gene: 2. The CDR3 loop reads CASSEQGQGNQPQHF. In DNA form, the CDR3 reads TGTGCCAGCAGTGAACAGGGACAGGGCAATCAGCCCCAGCATTTT.

The rearrangement joins TRBV28 to TRBJ2-3; 8 nucleotides agree with TRBD2. Germline V gene sequence: CDR1 MDHEN, CDR2 SYDVKM. V shed 4 bases and J 5 bases; nucleotides not matched to a gene: 5. The CDR3 length is 14 residues. CDR3 amino acids: CASSSAGEEDTQYF. As DNA, the CDR3 is TGTGCCAGCAGTTCAGCGGGAGAGGAAGATACGCAGTATTTT.

The J gene is TRBJ2-7, the V gene TRBV28; TRBD1 is a possible D gene (6 bases). CDR1 is MDHEN and CDR2 is SYDVKM in the germline V gene. CDR3 size: 11 residues. With 7 bases removed from V and 3 bases from J, the gap between germline ends came to 7 bases. The chain's CDR3 is CASKDSYEQYF. The DNA of the CDR3 is TGTGCCAGCAAGGACAGCTACGAGCAGTACTTC.

A remark on this clone: This sample also contains other DNA sequences that code for the same CDR3. The V gene is TRBV20-1, the J gene TRBJ1-1, with D unresolved. The germline V gene has CDR1 DFQATT and CDR2 SNEGSKA (reference sequence). The V and J ends lost 4 bases and 1 base respectively, with 4 bases between them. The CDR3 is 11 amino acids. The DNA of the CDR3 is TGCAGTGCTACAGAGAACACTGAAGCTTTCTTT. Translated, it gives CSATENTEAFF.